This TCR beta chain derives from a study of cytomegalovirus exposure and HLA in healthy donors. This clone was seen just once. Its matching antigen is unknown. One end of the junction varies from germline; a read error may be responsible. This CDR3 is built from 18 residues. Per the germline V gene, CDR1 is SEHNR and CDR2 is FQNEAQ (reference sequence). Study observations and caveats: Later analysis identified a missense DCLRE1C variant that was linked to TCR beta V- and J-gene trimming.

The PCR used 60 Vbeta and 13 Jbeta primers. In the original processing: Later analysis identified tens of millions of unique TCR beta chains, about 11 million shared. Only in-frame clones appear in the TCRdb table, and some are missing; sequencing was by immunoSEQ multiplex PCR. V and J calls and clone size are as listed in that table; D and trimming were resolved from the DNA. The table records 100,000 to 120,000 clones, over 70% of them present only once. The sample consisted of PBMCs. The chain joins TRBV7-9 to TRBJ2-7, with 14 bases aligning to TRBD2. This TCR was recovered from a woman aged 40-49 years in good health and CMV-seropositive. The CDR3 DNA reads TGTTCCAGCAGCTTAGGCTTGACTAGCGGGAGGGCTAGCTACGAGCAGTACTTC. Its translation is CSSSLGLTSGRASYEQYF.